The 12 T cell receptor beta chains below were found in one sample sequenced in a study of blood T cells in healthy people across ages. Then a second PCR, running roughly 7 to 11 cycles, was carried out with a sample-barcoded 5' primer and a J-beta primer mix. TCRdb recomputed calls from the 5' RACE reads with MiXCR, one row per CDR3 protein. This table has under 2,000,000 distinct CDR3 sequences, around 48% appearing once. The sequencing sample was made of blood. These receptors were obtained from a woman between 35 and 50 years old in good health.

This chain uses TRBV28 with TRBJ1-2, with D possibly matching TRBD1 (6 bases). The CDR3 has 11 amino acids. Germline V gene data show CDR1 as MDHEN and CDR2 as SYDVKM. The CDR3 nucleotides are TGTGAAAGCAGGGGTAGGGATGGCTACACCTTC. Encoded protein: CESRGRDGYTF.

This clonotype has just a few counts. This sequence joins TRBV7-3 and TRBJ2-1; 7 bases agree with TRBD1. The CDR3 has 17 amino acids. The V gene end was trimmed by 2 bases and the J gene end by 5 bases; junction bases not matched to a gene: 12. The germline CDR1 and CDR2 sequences are SGHTA and FQGTGA. The CDR3 region has the DNA TGTGCCAGCAGCTTATCCGGGGAACAGGGGTTCGACAATGAGCAGTTCTTC. Its translation is CASSLSGEQGFDNEQFF.

This clonotype was found a few times. As DNA, the CDR3 is TGCAGTGCTTACAGGGTGACTAACTATGGCTACACCTTC. Translation gives CSAYRVTNYGYTF. This chain connects TRBV20-1 to TRBJ1-2; TRBD1 is a possible D gene (6 bases). The germline CDR1 and CDR2 sequences are DFQATT and SNEGSKA (reference sequence). Trimming removed 5 bases from V and 0 bases from J, with 10 bases in between. This CDR3 is built from 13 residues.

The chain recombines TRBV7-2 with TRBJ2-7; 8 bases map to TRBD1. This CDR3 is built from 16 residues. The germline gives CDR1 SGHTA, CDR2 FQGNSA. The trim removed 3 bases at V and 2 bases at J, leaving 9 bases unmatched. This chain's CDR3 is CASSLGGGQGAYEQYF. CDR3 sequence (DNA): TGTGCCAGCAGCTTGGGGGGAGGACAGGGCGCCTACGAGCAGTACTTC.

The rearrangement joins TRBV5-1 to TRBJ2-5, with TRBD2 matching over 7 bases. V gave up 2 bases and J gave up 2 bases; unmatched junction bases: 6. Germline CDR1 reads SGHRS; CDR2 reads YFSETQ. This CDR3 is built from 15 residues. CDR3 in DNA: TGCGCCAGCAGCTTTCGGGGGGATCTACAAGAGACCCAGTACTTC. Translated: CASSFRGDLQETQYF. Based on the CDR3 plus reference TRBV5-1 and TRBJ2-5, the full variable domain is KAGVTQTPRYLIKTRGQQVTLSCSPISGHRSVSWYQQTPGQGLQFLFEYFSETQRNKGNFPGRFSGRQFSNSRSEMNVSTLELGDSALYLCASSFRGDLQETQYFGPGTRLLVL.

The V gene is TRBV4-2, the J gene TRBJ1-5; no reliable D call. Trimming took 1 base from V and 5 from J, leaving 18 bases between them. The CDR3 is 17 amino acids. The germline gives CDR1 LGHNA, CDR2 YNFKEQ. CDR3 protein: CASSQAIGAAQYQPQHF. As DNA, the CDR3 is TGTGCCAGCAGCCAAGCGATAGGAGCCGCCCAGTATCAGCCCCAGCATTTT.

The sample holds a few counts of this clonotype. This chain joins TRBV12-3 or TRBV12-4 and TRBJ2-5; 8 nucleotides line up with TRBD1. The J segment lost 5 bases and the V segment lost 5 bases, leaving 7 bases of the junction unmatched. The CDR3 has 14 residues. CDR3 coding DNA: TGTGCCAGCAGTCCCGGACAGGGACCCGAGACCCAGTACTTC. This sequence encodes CASSPGQGPETQYF.

The chain uses TRBV5-6 and TRBJ2-5; a possible D gene is TRBD1 (6 bases). Between the trimmed V and J ends, which lost 4 bases and 11 bases, there was a span of 27 bases. CDR1 is SGHDT, CDR2 YYEEEE, per germline. The CDR3 is made up of 16 amino acids. The chain's CDR3 is CASSPQGPRYYNEQYF. In DNA form, the CDR3 reads TGTGCCAGCAGCCCACAGGGTCCCCGATACTATAATGAGCAGTACTTC.

This clonotype was recorded a few times. The chain carries TRBV29-1 and TRBJ1-2, with D possibly matching TRBD1 (6 bases). In germline, CDR1 is SQVTM, CDR2 ANQGSEA. Trimming removed 7 bases from V and 0 bases from J, with 21 bases in between. The CDR3 runs to 16 residues. The CDR3 protein is CSARGGGEVPNYGYTF. The CDR3, as DNA: TGCAGCGCAAGGGGGGGCGGAGAGGTCCCTAACTATGGCTACACCTTC.

The CDR3 DNA is TGTGCCAGCAGAACCAGACTAGCGGGGGACCGACCGAACACCGGGGAGCTGTTTTTT. Its protein is CASRTRLAGDRPNTGELFF. The chain carries TRBV6-1 and TRBJ2-2; 12 positions agree with TRBD2. The CDR3 has 19 amino acids. With 6 bases clipped from V and 0 bases from J, the junction kept 11 bases outside the gene matches. Germline CDR1 reads MNHNS; CDR2 reads SASEGT.

The chain uses TRBV13 and TRBJ1-1; a weak D match, TRBD1 (6 bases). The CDR3 loop spans 14 amino acids. Germline assignment: CDR1 PRHDT and CDR2 FYEKMQ (reference sequence). The V end lost 4 bases, the J end lost 1 base, and 10 bases lay between the germline ends. The DNA for the CDR3 is TGTGCCAGCAGCTCGGAGGGGGGGAACACTGAAGCTTTCTTT. Translation gives CASSSEGGNTEAFF.

The rearrangement joins TRBV15 to TRBJ1-5, with 8 bases aligning to TRBD1. V lost 3 bases and J lost 5; bases outside the gene matches: 9. The germline CDR1 and CDR2 sequences are LNHNV and YYDKDF (reference sequence). The CDR3 extends over 16 amino acids. The CDR3 region is CATSRTGERAHQPQHF. CDR3 in DNA: TGTGCCACCAGCAGGACAGGGGAAAGGGCCCATCAGCCCCAGCATTTT.